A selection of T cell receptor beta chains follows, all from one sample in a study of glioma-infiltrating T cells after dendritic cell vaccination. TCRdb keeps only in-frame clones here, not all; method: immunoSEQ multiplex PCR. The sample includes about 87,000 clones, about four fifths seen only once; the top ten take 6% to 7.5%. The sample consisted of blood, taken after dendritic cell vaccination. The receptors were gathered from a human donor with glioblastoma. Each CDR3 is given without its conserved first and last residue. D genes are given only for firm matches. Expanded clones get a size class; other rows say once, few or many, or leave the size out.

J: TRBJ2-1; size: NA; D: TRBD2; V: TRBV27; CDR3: ASSFGTSGHNEQF
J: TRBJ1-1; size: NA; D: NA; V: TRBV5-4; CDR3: ASSLDRMNTEAF
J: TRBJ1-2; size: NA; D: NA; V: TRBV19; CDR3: ASSTSGNYGYT
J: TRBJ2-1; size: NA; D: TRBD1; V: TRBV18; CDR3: ASSPGTGGRDEQF
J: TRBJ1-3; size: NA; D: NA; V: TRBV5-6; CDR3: ASTGNSGNTIY
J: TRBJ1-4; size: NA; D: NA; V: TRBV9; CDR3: ASSVAREGEKLF
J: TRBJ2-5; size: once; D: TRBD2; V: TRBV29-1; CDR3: SGGPTSGGEYQETQY
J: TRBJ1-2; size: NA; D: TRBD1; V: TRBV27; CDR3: ASSNRGRNYGYT
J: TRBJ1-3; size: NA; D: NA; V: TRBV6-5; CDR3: ASSRPGVGNTIY
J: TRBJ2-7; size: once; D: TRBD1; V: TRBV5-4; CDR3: ASAGGTASYEQY
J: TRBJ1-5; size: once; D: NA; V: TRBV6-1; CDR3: ATGRGNGDQPQH
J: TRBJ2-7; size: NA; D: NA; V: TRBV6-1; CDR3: ASSERILSYEQY
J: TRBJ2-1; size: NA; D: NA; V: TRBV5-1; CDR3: ASSLDGGDNEQF
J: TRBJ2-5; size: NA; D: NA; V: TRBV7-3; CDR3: ASSLTYNQETQY
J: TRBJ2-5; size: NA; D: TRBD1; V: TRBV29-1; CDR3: SVEPGQGATQY
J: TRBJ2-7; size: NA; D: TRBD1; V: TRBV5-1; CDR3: ASSTGQVPYEQY
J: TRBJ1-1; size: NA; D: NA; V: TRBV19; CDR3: ASTDSLNTEAF
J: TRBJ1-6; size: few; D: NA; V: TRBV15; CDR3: ATSRDLTGLSPLH
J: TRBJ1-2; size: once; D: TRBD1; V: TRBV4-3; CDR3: ASSQVIRTGSYT
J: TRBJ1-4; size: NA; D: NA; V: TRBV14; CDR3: ASSQVGLGEKLF
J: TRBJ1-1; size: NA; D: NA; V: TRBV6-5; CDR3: ASRDGTLNTEAF
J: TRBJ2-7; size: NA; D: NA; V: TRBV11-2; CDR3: ASSHGLPYEQY
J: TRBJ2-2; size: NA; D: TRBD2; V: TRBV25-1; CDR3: ASSEGLAENTGELF
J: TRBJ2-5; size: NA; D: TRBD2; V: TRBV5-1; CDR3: ASSLTGGGPQETQY
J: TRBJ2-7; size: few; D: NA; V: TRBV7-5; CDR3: ARSLNGGAPGDPY
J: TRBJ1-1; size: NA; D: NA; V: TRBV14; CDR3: ASSQDLGVGAEAF
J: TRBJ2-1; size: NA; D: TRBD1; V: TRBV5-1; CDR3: ASSLGGQGINEQF
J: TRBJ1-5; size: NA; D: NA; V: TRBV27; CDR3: ASSLSRNSNQPQH
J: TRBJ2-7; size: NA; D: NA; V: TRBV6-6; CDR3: ASNSRTGDYEQY
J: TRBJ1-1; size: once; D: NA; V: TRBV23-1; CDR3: ASSRRGKTEAF
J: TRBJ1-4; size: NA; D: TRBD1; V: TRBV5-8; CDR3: ASSPGPGTGILF
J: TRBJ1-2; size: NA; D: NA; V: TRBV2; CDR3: ASSANNRVHGYT
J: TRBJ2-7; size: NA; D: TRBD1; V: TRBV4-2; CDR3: ASSLLPPGQAYEQY
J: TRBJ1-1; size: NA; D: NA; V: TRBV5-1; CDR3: ASSLGVNTEAF
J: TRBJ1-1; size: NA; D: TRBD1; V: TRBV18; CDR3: ASSQTGVHTEAF
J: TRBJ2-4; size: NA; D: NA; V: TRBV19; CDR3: ASSPQDRVLAKNIQY
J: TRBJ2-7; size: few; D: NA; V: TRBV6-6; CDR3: ASLKREYEQY
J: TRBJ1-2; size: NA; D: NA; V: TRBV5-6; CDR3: ASTGRDGGHGYT
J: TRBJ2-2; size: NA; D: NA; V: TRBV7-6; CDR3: ASSRREETGELF
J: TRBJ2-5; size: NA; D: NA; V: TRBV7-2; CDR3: ASSLARKQETQY
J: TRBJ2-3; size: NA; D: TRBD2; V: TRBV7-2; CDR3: ASSQGLATDTQY
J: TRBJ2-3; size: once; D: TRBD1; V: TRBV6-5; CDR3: ASSHSGQLDTDTQY
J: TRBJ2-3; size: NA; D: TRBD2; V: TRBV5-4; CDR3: ASSLPGGKADTQY
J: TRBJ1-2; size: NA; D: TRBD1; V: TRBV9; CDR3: ASSTLGQGAHGYT
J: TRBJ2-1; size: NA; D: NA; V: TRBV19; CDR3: ASSIEAQIHNEQF
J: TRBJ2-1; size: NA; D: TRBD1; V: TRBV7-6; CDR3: ASSRGQGVSNEQF
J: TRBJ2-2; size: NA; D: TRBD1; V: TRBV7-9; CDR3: ASSRDRTNTGELF
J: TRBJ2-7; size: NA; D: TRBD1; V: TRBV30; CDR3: AWSVGDRNPYEQY
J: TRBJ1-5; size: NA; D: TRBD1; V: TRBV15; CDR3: ATVGDRDNQPQH
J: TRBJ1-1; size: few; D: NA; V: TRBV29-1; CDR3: SWGGEHTEAF
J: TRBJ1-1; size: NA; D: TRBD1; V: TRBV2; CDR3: ASSRSTGTGKTEAF
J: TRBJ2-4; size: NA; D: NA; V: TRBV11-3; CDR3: ASSLDWAGHPPTFKNIQY